The 26 T cell receptor beta chains below were found in one sample sequenced in a study of beta chain features in type 1 diabetes. Whole-study findings and limits: Shorter TCRB CDR3s, moderately but significantly so, marked every one of the four CD4+ subsets in Type 1 diabetes patients.

Reverse transcribing all isolated RNA meant expressed TCRB transcripts were sequenced. The protocol was immunoSEQ multiplex PCR, while the TCRdb copy is restricted to in-frame clones and leaves out a portion. This table holds about 650,000 clones, 9.5% to 15% found once. For these receptors, no antigen is known. Sequenced sample: naive CD4+ T cells from blood. These receptors came from a man in his thirties or forties with type 1 diabetes.

A few counts support this clone. The J gene is TRBJ2-5, the V gene TRBV7-2; unclear D gene. The V gene's germline CDR1 is SGHTA and CDR2 FQGNSA. The CDR3 runs 14 residues. V shed 1 base and J shed 3 bases, with 9 bases lying between them. CDR3: CASSLGAAEETQYF. CDR3 sequence (DNA): TGTGCCAGCAGCTTAGGCGCTGCGGAAGAGACCCAGTACTTC.

The CDR3 sequence: CASSLQGRGGSPLHF. The CDR3 region has the DNA TGTGCCAGCAGCCTACAAGGGAGGGGGGGATCACCCCTCCACTTT. This rearrangement joins TRBV6-5 to TRBJ1-6; perhaps TRBD1 as D (6 bases). Germline V gene data show CDR1 as MNHEY and CDR2 as SVGAGI. V was clipped by 6 bases and J by 10 bases, with 19 bases between them. The CDR3 consists of 15 residues.

The chain carries TRBV29-1 and TRBJ2-2; 7 bases are a match to TRBD1. Per the germline V gene, CDR1 is SQVTM and CDR2 is ANQGSEA. The CDR3 is 14 residues long. V gave up 4 bases and J gave up 9 bases; unmatched junction bases: 11. DNA for the CDR3: TGCAGCGTTGCTCAGGGGGAAGGTCGCAGGGAGCTGTTTTTT. Amino acid sequence: CSVAQGEGRRELFF.

This clone showed up just a few times. The rearrangement uses TRBV5-4 and TRBJ2-5, with TRBD1 matching over 7 bases. The CDR3 contains 15 residues. V shed 0 bases and J 5 bases; nucleotides not matched to a gene: 7. Germline V gene lookup returns CDR1 SGHNT and CDR2 YYREEE (reference sequence). For the CDR3, the DNA is TGTGCCAGCAGCTTGGAGGGGGCGCTTGGGGAGACCCAGTACTTC. Translating gives CASSLEGALGETQYF.

The chain carries TRBV7-3 and TRBJ2-2, with D unresolved. Per the germline V gene, CDR1 is SGHTA and CDR2 is FQGTGA. The length of the CDR3 is 14 residues. Trimming pared 6 bases from V and 6 bases from J, leaving 14 bases between. The CDR3 loop is CASSKGSRAGELFF. Here the CDR3 DNA reads TGTGCCAGCAGTAAGGGTAGCAGAGCCGGGGAGCTGTTTTTT.

The chain uses TRBV7-2 and TRBJ2-5; weak D call: TRBD1 (5 bases). V was cut by 3 bases and J by 8 bases, with 13 bases left in between. Germline CDR1 reads SGHTA; CDR2 reads FQGNSA. This CDR3 spans 13 amino acids. The DNA of the CDR3 is TGTGCCAGCAGCTTTGGACACCTGGACACCCAGTACTTC. Translating gives CASSFGHLDTQYF.

The chain has TRBV9 and TRBJ2-3, with no clear D. The V gene's germline CDR1 is SGDLS and CDR2 YYNGEE. CDR3 length equals 14 residues. V was clipped by 4 bases and J by 6 bases, with 15 bases between them. The DNA of the CDR3 is TGTGCCAGCAGCTCCCGCCCCGTTAGGGATACGCAGTATTTT. This translates into CASSSRPVRDTQYF.

The chain employs TRBV6-5 and TRBJ1-1; D is possibly TRBD1 (6 bases). The germline CDR1 and CDR2 sequences are MNHEY and SVGAGI. V was clipped by 2 bases and J by 3 bases, with 10 bases between them. This CDR3 is built from 14 residues. In DNA form, the CDR3 reads TGTGCCAGCAGTTACGGAAGGGGGGACACTGAAGCTTTCTTT. Its translation: CASSYGRGDTEAFF.

This clone occurred a few times. The V call is TRBV15, the J call TRBJ2-3; possible D gene TRBD1, 6 bases. The CDR3 has 14 residues. The ends were cut back, 4 bases at V and 6 bases at J, with 14 bases in the middle. CDR1 and CDR2 (germline): LNHNV, YYDKDF (reference sequence). The CDR3 bases are TGTGCCACCAGCACGAGGGGGAAAATGGATACGCAGTATTTT. It is translated as CATSTRGKMDTQYF.

This chain joins TRBV27 and TRBJ2-7; TRBD1 agrees at 9 bases. The CDR3 runs to 14 residues. After removal of 2 bases from V and 6 bases from J, the junction contained 5 bases not matched to a gene. Germline assignment: CDR1 MNHEY and CDR2 SMNVEV (reference sequence). CDR3 region: CASSLTGGSGEQYF. Written as DNA, the CDR3 is TGTGCCAGCAGTTTAACAGGGGGCTCGGGCGAGCAGTACTTC.

V is TRBV6-5 and J is TRBJ1-1; a weak D match, TRBD1 (5 bases). The CDR3 totals 15 residues. The V gene lost 2 bases and the J gene lost 1 base, with 11 bases spanning the gap. CDR1 and CDR2 (germline): MNHEY, SVGAGI. CDR3: CASSYVKGQNTEAFF. As DNA, the CDR3 is TGTGCCAGCAGTTACGTAAAGGGGCAGAACACTGAAGCTTTCTTT.

The rearrangement joins TRBV7-2 to TRBJ1-2; tentatively, D is TRBD1 (5 bases). The germline V and J ends were trimmed by 5 bases and 1 base, with 17 bases remaining between them. CDR3 size: 16 residues. CDR1 is SGHTA, CDR2 FQGNSA, per germline. The CDR3 loop reads CASSRGGAVVNYGYTF. The CDR3 DNA sequence: TGTGCCAGCAGCCGCGGAGGGGCGGTAGTTAACTATGGCTACACCTTC. The variable domain in full, with the rest retrieved from reference TRBV7-2 and TRBJ1-2, is GAGVSQSPSNKVTEKGKDVELRCDPISGHTALYWYRQSLGQGLEFLIYFQGNSAPDKSGLPSDRFSAERTGGSVSTLTIQRTQQEDSAVYLCASSRGGAVVNYGYTFGSGTRLTVV.

This clone was seen a handful of times. The chain links TRBV9 to TRBJ2-7; TRBD1 matches 9 bases. The CDR3 is made up of 16 amino acids. V was clipped by 4 bases and J by 2 bases; unmatched bases: 10. The germline gives CDR1 SGDLS, CDR2 YYNGEE. The CDR3 nucleotides are TGTGCCAGCAGCCCCCGGACAGGGGCTAACACCTACGAGCAGTACTTC. Residues: CASSPRTGANTYEQYF.

The rearrangement uses TRBV9 and TRBJ2-5; D call uncertain. V lost 1 base and J 5 bases, leaving 9 bases between the germline ends. Germline V gene data show CDR1 as SGDLS and CDR2 as YYNGEE. The CDR3 spans 13 residues. The CDR3 bases are TGTGCCAGCAGCGTACCAGGATCCGAGACCCAGTACTTC. Its translation: CASSVPGSETQYF.

In nucleotides, the CDR3 is TGCGCCAGCGGGCTACAGGGTTCGGGCGAGCAGTACTTC. It specifies CASGLQGSGEQYF. J is TRBJ2-7 and V is TRBV5-1, with D possibly matching TRBD1 (6 bases). V was cut by 7 bases and J by 6 bases, with 17 bases left in between. The CDR3 length is 13 residues. Per the germline V gene, CDR1 is SGHRS and CDR2 is YFSETQ.

This clone has only a few counts. This rearrangement joins TRBV9 to TRBJ2-3; D unclear. V lost 3 bases to trimming and J lost 1 base, with 9 bases between them. This CDR3 region has 14 residues. CDR1 and CDR2 (germline): SGDLS, YYNGEE. CDR3 residues: CASSGDLGTDTQYF. In DNA, the CDR3 is TGTGCCAGCAGCGGGGATCTAGGCACAGATACGCAGTATTTT.

This clone was counted a few times. The V gene is TRBV12-5, the J gene TRBJ1-5; possibly TRBD1 for D (5 bases). Trimming cost V 1 base and J 7 bases, with 8 bases left between them. Germline CDR1 and CDR2: LGHNT and FRNRAP. CDR3 length equals 13 residues. The CDR3 protein is CASGLGGWQPQHF. The CDR3 nucleotides read TGTGCTAGTGGTTTGGGGGGCTGGCAGCCCCAGCATTTT. Drawing the rest from reference TRBV12-5 and TRBJ1-5, the complete variable domain is DARVTQTPRHKVTEMGQEVTMRCQPILGHNTVFWYRQTMMQGLELLAYFRNRAPLDDSGMPKDRFSAEMPDATLATLKIQPSEPRDSAVYFCASGLGGWQPQHFGDGTRLSIL.

This clone showed up just a few times. The V call is TRBV7-6, the J call TRBJ1-6, with a tentative D call TRBD1 (5 bases). With 1 base removed from V and 7 bases from J, the gap between germline ends came to 8 bases. Germline V gene lookup returns CDR1 SGHVS and CDR2 FNYEAQ. The CDR3 sequence is 14 residues long. The chain's CDR3 is CASSLGQRNSPLHF. The CDR3 nucleotides read TGTGCCAGCAGCTTAGGACAGAGAAATTCACCCCTCCACTTT.

This clone was found once. J is TRBJ2-3 and V is TRBV6-5, with a weak D call TRBD2 (6 bases). Germline V gives CDR1 MNHEY, CDR2 SVGAGI. V was trimmed by 6 bases and J by 2 bases, leaving 12 bases between them. CDR3 length: 14 amino acids. The CDR3 nucleotides are TGTGCCAGCAGATTCCCGGGAGCCACAGATACGCAGTATTTT. Translating it yields CASRFPGATDTQYF.

This clone turned up a few times. V is TRBV5-1 and J is TRBJ2-1; D is tentatively TRBD1 or TRBD2 (5 bases each). Germline values: CDR1 SGHRS, CDR2 YFSETQ. The CDR3 is 16 amino acids. The V and J ends lost 4 bases and 3 bases respectively, with 17 bases between them. The CDR3 region has the DNA TGCGCCAGCAGCGAAATACCCGGGACCAACTACAATGAGCAGTTCTTC. It encodes CASSEIPGTNYNEQFF. Full variable domain (outside the CDR3, taken from reference TRBV5-1 and TRBJ2-1): KAGVTQTPRYLIKTRGQQVTLSCSPISGHRSVSWYQQTPGQGLQFLFEYFSETQRNKGNFPGRFSGRQFSNSRSEMNVSTLELGDSALYLCASSEIPGTNYNEQFFGPGTRLTVL.

In this sample, this clone turned up a few times. The rearrangement joins TRBV25-1 to TRBJ1-3; unclear D gene. Germline V CDR1 and CDR2: MGHDK, SYGVNS. V was trimmed by 3 bases and J by 2 bases, leaving 2 bases between them. The CDR3 totals 12 residues. Here the CDR3 DNA reads TGTGCCAGCAGTGATCCTGGAAACACCATATATTTT. Protein sequence: CASSDPGNTIYF.

V and J are TRBV9 and TRBJ1-1; 7 bases map to TRBD1. CDR1 and CDR2 from the germline V gene are SGDLS and YYNGEE. V trimming: 0 bases; J trimming: 4 bases; junction bases outside the gene matches: 6. The CDR3 runs 15 residues. The CDR3 protein is CASSVGNRGSTEAFF. CDR3 DNA sequence: TGTGCCAGCAGCGTAGGTAACAGGGGATCCACTGAAGCTTTCTTT. The full variable domain, its missing parts supplied by reference TRBV9 and TRBJ1-1, is DSGVTQTPKHLITATGQRVTLRCSPRSGDLSVYWYQQSLDQGLQFLIQYYNGEERAKGNILERFSAQQFPDLHSELNLSSLELGDSALYFCASSVGNRGSTEAFFGQGTRLTVV.

This clone was counted many times. The V and J genes are TRBV19 and TRBJ2-7; D not certain. The CDR3 loop spans 14 amino acids. The germline V gene encodes CDR1 LNHDA and CDR2 SQIVND (reference sequence). V lost 6 bases to trimming and J lost 0 bases, with 12 bases between them. The CDR3 bases are TGTGCCAGTAGCCTGAAACCTGACTCCTACGAGCAGTACTTC. Amino acid sequence: CASSLKPDSYEQYF.

This clone is a singleton in its sample. The V call is TRBV10-3, the J call TRBJ1-1; 8 bases map to TRBD1. The germline V gene encodes CDR1 ENHRY and CDR2 SYGVKD. V shed 3 bases, J shed 3 bases, and the junction held 6 bases outside the gene matches. This CDR3 region has 15 residues. The CDR3 DNA is TGTGCCATCAGTGACCCAACAGGGGGTGACACTGAAGCTTTCTTT. Translated, it gives CAISDPTGGDTEAFF.

The table lists this clone with a few counts. This sequence joins TRBV10-3 and TRBJ2-5, with 8 bases matching TRBD2. The length of the CDR3 is 12 residues. CDR1 ENHRY and CDR2 SYGVKD come from the germline V gene. Unmatched junction bases numbered 2, after V lost 6 bases and J lost 5 bases. The CDR3 region is CAIRASGETQYF. The CDR3 DNA is TGTGCCATCAGGGCTAGCGGGGAGACCCAGTACTTC.

Concerning this clone: This same CDR3 is encoded by further DNA sequences in the sample. V usage is TRBV7-2 and J usage is TRBJ2-5; possibly TRBD1 for D (5 bases). The V end lost 5 bases, the J end lost 2 bases, and 6 bases lay between the germline ends. The length of the CDR3 is 12 residues. Germline-derived CDR1 and CDR2 are SGHTA and FQGNSA. The CDR3 nucleotides are TGTGCCAGCAGCCCAGGGCAAGAGACCCAGTACTTC. This sequence encodes CASSPGQETQYF. Full variable domain (rest looked up from reference TRBV7-2 and TRBJ2-5): GAGVSQSPSNKVTEKGKDVELRCDPISGHTALYWYRQSLGQGLEFLIYFQGNSAPDKSGLPSDRFSAERTGGSVSTLTIQRTQQEDSAVYLCASSPGQETQYFGPGTRLLVL.